This T cell receptor (beta chain) was captured in a study of identical twins. Each CDR3 protein is one row after TCRdb ran MiXCR on the 5' RACE reads. The sample carries about 730,000 distinct CDR3 sequences, 21% recorded once. V lost 3 bases and J 1 base, leaving 11 bases between the germline ends. From germline, CDR1 is MNHEY and CDR2 SMNVEV (reference sequence). This CDR3 spans 15 amino acids. In addition, the sample was reused for a study of T cells expressing NK-cell markers.

The source is a woman aged 18-35 years in good health. This rearrangement joins TRBV27 to TRBJ2-3; a possible D gene is TRBD1 (7 bases). The source material was PBMCs. CDR3 sequence: CASSLEGAGTDTQYF. CDR3 DNA: TGTGCCAGCAGTTTGGAGGGGGCTGGCACAGATACGCAGTATTTT.